The following is a TCR beta chain sequence with its context. The V gene's germline CDR1 is MDHEN and CDR2 SYDVKM. This CDR3 has 16 amino acids. The V segment lost 6 bases and the J segment 0 bases; nucleotides outside the gene matches: 7. Generated by immunoSEQ multiplex PCR, the TCRdb table keeps only in-frame clones and is missing some. The sample carries around 270,000 clones, roughly 86% recorded once. This entry belongs to a study of blood T cell repertoires in COVID-19. Overall study context: Sample material is recorded as cDNA or gDNA derived from T cells, B-cell-depleted T cells, or PBMCs.

The sequence derives from a woman aged 60-75 years with COVID-19, enrolled during active disease. V is TRBV28 and J is TRBJ2-4, with TRBD1 identical over 8 bases. Sequencing was performed on peripheral blood. The CDR3 region has the DNA TGTGCCAGCAGCTCGGGACAGGCTATAGCCAAAAACATTCAGTACTTC. It is translated as CASSSGQAIAKNIQYF.